This T cell receptor beta chain originates from a study of blood T cell repertoires in COVID-19. Looking at the study overall: COVID-19 samples, acute and convalescent, were from the United States, Italy and Spain. PBMCs, B-cell-depleted T cells, or T cells were the source of the cDNA or gDNA that made up the material.

The length of the CDR3 is 16 residues. Germline V gene lookup returns CDR1 SGDLS and CDR2 YYNGEE. V lost 0 bases and J lost 3, with 15 bases in between. Original methodology: Reference gene primer amplification in the assay estimated nucleated cell counts. Using immunoSEQ multiplex PCR, the repertoire was profiled, and TCRdb retains in-frame clones only, with some absent. Clonal size and the V and J genes are those of that table, whereas D and trimming came from the DNA. This sample carries about 61,000 clones, about 90% of them seen once, and the ten largest clones take approximately 5.1%. The sequenced material came from peripheral blood. The receptor's source is a man older than 75 in a cohort sampled during active COVID-19. The chain links TRBV9 to TRBJ1-1; tentatively, D is TRBD1 (6 bases). The CDR3 spells CASSVGNRAKDTEAFF. The CDR3 bases are TGTGCCAGCAGCGTAGGCAACAGGGCGAAGGACACTGAAGCTTTCTTT.